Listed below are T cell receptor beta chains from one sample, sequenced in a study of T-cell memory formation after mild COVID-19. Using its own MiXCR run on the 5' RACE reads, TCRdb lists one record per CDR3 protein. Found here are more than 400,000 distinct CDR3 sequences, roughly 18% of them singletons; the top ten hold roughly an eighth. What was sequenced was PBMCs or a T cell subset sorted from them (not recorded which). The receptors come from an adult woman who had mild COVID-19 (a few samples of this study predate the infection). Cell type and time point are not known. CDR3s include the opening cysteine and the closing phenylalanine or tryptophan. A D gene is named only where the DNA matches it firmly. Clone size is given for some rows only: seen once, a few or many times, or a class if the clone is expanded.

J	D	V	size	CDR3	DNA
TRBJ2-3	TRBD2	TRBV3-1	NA	CASSPGSGNTDTQYF	TGTGCCAGCAGCCCCGGGAGCGGGAACACAGATACGCAGTATTTT
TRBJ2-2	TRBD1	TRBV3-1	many	CASSQSESPDRAPGELFF	TGTGCCAGCAGCCAAAGTGAGTCCCCCGACAGGGCTCCCGGGGAGCTGTTTTTT
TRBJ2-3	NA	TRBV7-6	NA	CASSLAGTTITDTQYF	TGTGCCAGCAGCTTAGCGGGAACAACCATCACAGATACGCAGTATTTT
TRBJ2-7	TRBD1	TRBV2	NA	CASSEYWTGTDEQYF	TGTGCCAGCAGTGAATATTGGACAGGGACCGACGAGCAGTACTTC
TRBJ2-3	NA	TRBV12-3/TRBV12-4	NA	CAIQGGRRDTQYF	TGTGCCATCCAGGGGGGCCGAAGAGATACGCAGTATTTT
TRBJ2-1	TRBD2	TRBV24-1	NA	CATSALGTSNNEQFF	TGTGCCACCAGTGCCCTCGGGACTAGTAACAATGAGCAGTTCTTC
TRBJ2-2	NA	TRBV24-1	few	CATIDRTGELFF	TGTGCCACCATCGACAGGACCGGGGAGCTGTTTTTT
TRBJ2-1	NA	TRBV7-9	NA	CASSLVSVQRSYNEQFF	TGTGCCAGCAGCTTAGTTTCAGTACAGAGATCCTACAATGAGCAGTTCTTC
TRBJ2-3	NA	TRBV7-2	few	CASREPGSNTDTQYF	TGTGCCAGCAGGGAACCGGGGTCGAACACAGATACGCAGTATTTT
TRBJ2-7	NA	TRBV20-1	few	CSARHRDGLSYEQYF	TGCAGTGCTAGACACCGGGACGGTCTCTCCTACGAGCAGTACTTC
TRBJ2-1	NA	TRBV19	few	CATRLVGHWGNEQFF	TGTGCCACCAGACTAGTAGGCCATTGGGGCAATGAGCAGTTCTTC
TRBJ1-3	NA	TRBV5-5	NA	CASSLVSFSGNTIYF	TGTGCCAGCAGCTTGGTCTCTTTCTCTGGAAACACCATATATTTT
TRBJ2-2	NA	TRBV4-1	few	CASRWGNTGELFF	TGCGCCAGCAGGTGGGGGAACACCGGGGAGCTGTTTTTT
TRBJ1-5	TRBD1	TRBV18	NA	CASSPPDRVPYQPQHF	TGTGCCAGCTCACCGCCGGACAGGGTCCCATATCAGCCCCAGCATTTT
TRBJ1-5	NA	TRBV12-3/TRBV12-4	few	CASSSQINQPQHF	TGTGCCAGCAGTTCCCAGATTAATCAGCCCCAGCATTTT
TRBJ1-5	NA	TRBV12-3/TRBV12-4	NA	CASSLNSGQPQHF	TGTGCCAGCAGTTTAAATAGCGGACAGCCCCAGCATTTT
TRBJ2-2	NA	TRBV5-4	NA	CASSLGLETNTGELFF	TGTGCCAGCAGCTTAGGACTCGAGACTAACACCGGGGAGCTGTTTTTT
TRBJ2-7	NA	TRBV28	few	CASSAYMGGRVWYEQYF	TGTGCCAGCAGTGCCTATATGGGCGGAAGGGTCTGGTACGAGCAGTACTTC
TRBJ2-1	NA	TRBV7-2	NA	CASSISGSSGNEQFF	TGTGCCAGCAGCATTAGCGGTAGTTCAGGGAATGAGCAGTTCTTC
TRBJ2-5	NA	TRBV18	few	CASSPDSFLQETQYF	TGTGCCAGCTCACCGGACAGTTTTCTTCAAGAGACCCAGTACTTC
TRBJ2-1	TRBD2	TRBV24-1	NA	CATSDFETSGLNEQFF	TGTGCCACCAGTGATTTCGAGACTAGCGGTCTAAATGAGCAGTTCTTC
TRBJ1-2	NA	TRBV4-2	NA	CASSQDLAGNYGYTF	TGTGCCAGCAGCCAAGATCTGGCAGGGAACTATGGCTACACCTTC
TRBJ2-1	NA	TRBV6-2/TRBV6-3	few	CASSYASNNEQFF	TGTGCCAGCAGTTACGCTAGCAACAATGAGCAGTTCTTC
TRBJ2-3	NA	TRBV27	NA	CASTSGSDTQYF	TGTGCCAGCACGTCCGGCTCAGATACGCAGTATTTT
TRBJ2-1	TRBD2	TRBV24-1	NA	CATSDHRLAGVPKSYNEQFF	TGTGCCACCAGTGACCACCGACTAGCGGGAGTTCCCAAGTCCTACAATGAGCAGTTCTTC
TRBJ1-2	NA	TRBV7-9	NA	CASSLGGARYGYTF	TGTGCCAGCAGCTTAGGGGGGGCGCGGTATGGCTACACCTTC
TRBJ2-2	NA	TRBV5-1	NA	CASSLEEGRAGELFF	TGCGCCAGCAGCTTGGAGGAGGGTCGGGCCGGGGAGCTGTTTTTT
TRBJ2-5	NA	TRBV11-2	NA	CASSLGGIGQETQYF	TGTGCCAGCAGCTTAGGGGGCATTGGCCAAGAGACCCAGTACTTC
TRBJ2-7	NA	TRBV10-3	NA	CAISESLYTSYYEQYF	TGTGCCATCAGTGAGTCGCTGTACACCTCCTACTACGAGCAGTACTTC
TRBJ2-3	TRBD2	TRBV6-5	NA	CASSPPPRLAGGPPTDTQYF	TGTGCCAGCAGTCCCCCCCCTCGGCTAGCGGGGGGGCCCCCCACAGATACGCAGTATTTT
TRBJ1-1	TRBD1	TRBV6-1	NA	CAGNRGADMNTEAFF	TGTGCCGGAAACAGGGGCGCTGACATGAACACTGAAGCTTTCTTT
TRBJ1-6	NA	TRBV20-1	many	CSAKDRGSYNSPLHF	TGCAGTGCTAAGGACAGAGGCTCCTATAATTCACCCCTCCACTTT
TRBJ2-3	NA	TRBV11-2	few	CASSLGVREQAQYF	TGTGCCAGCAGCTTAGGAGTGAGGGAGCAGGCGCAGTATTTT
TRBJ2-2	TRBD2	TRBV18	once	CASSPPGLVAGELFF	TGTGCCAGCTCACCACCGGGACTAGTTGCCGGGGAGCTGTTTTTT
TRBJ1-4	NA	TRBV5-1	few	CASSPGRGLPEGEKLFF	TGCGCCAGCAGCCCGGGTAGGGGACTCCCGGAGGGTGAAAAACTGTTTTTT
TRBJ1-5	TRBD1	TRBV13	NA	CASSSAQGQGNQPQHF	TGTGCCAGCAGCTCCGCCCAGGGACAGGGCAATCAGCCCCAGCATTTT
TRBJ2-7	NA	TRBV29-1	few	CSVAGQGEQYF	TGCAGCGTTGCGGGGCAAGGGGAGCAGTACTTC
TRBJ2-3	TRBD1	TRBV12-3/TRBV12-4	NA	CATSGQGPYTQYF	TGTGCCACCTCGGGACAGGGTCCGTATACGCAGTATTTT
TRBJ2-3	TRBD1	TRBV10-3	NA	CAADRGSSTDTQYF	TGTGCCGCGGACAGGGGGTCTAGCACAGATACGCAGTATTTT
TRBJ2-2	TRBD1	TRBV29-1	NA	CSVPGTGGENTGELFF	TGCAGCGTTCCCGGGACAGGGGGAGAGAACACCGGGGAGCTGTTTTTT
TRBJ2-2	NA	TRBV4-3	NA	CASSQEASNTGELFF	TGCGCCAGCAGCCAAGAGGCGTCGAACACCGGGGAGCTGTTTTTT
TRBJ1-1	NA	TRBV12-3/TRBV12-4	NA	CASSHPLGPEAFF	TGTGCCAGCAGTCACCCTCTGGGCCCTGAAGCTTTCTTT
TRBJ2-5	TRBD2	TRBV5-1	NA	CASKAGLQETQYF	TGCGCCAGCAAAGCGGGACTCCAAGAGACCCAGTACTTC
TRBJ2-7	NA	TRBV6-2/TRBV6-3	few	CASSYAKTRRAEQYF	TGTGCCAGCAGTTACGCCAAGACTAGAAGGGCCGAGCAGTACTTC
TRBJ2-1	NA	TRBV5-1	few	CASSPSRDSNNEQFF	TGCGCCAGCAGCCCCAGCCGGGACTCGAACAATGAGCAGTTCTTC
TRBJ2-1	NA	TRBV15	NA	CATSRVRLVGDEQFF	TGTGCCACCAGCAGAGTGCGCCTAGTCGGCGATGAGCAGTTCTTC
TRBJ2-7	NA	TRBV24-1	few	CATSAGGLSYEQYF	TGTGCCACCAGTGCGGGGGGCCTCTCCTACGAGCAGTACTTC
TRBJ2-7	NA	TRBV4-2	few	CASSQDWSKGYEQYF	TGTGCCAGCAGCCAAGACTGGAGTAAGGGCTACGAGCAGTACTTC
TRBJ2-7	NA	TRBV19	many	CASSTRGAGGSYEQYF	TGTGCCAGTAGTACCCGTGGAGCGGGTGGCTCCTACGAGCAGTACTTC
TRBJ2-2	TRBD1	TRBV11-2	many	CASSSSQGWELFF	TGTGCCAGCAGTTCCTCACAGGGGTGGGAGCTGTTTTTT
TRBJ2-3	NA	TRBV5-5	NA	CASSFPGITDTQYF	TGTGCCAGCAGCTTTCCAGGAATCACAGATACGCAGTATTTT
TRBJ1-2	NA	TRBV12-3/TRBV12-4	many	CASSLIIDIPTGYTF	TGTGCCAGCAGTTTAATTATTGATATCCCCACGGGCTACACCTTC
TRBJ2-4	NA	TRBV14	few	CASSQDIWTPLAKNIQYF	TGTGCCAGCAGCCAAGATATATGGACGCCTTTAGCCAAAAACATTCAGTACTTC
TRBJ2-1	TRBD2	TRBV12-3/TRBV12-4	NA	CASSTSGPYNEQFF	TGTGCCAGCAGTACTAGCGGACCCTACAATGAGCAGTTCTTC